This TCR beta chain was sequenced in a study of Graves' ophthalmopathy and Graves' hyperthyroidism (dated by TCRdb to between 2018 and 2020). At the level of the whole study: Peripheral blood samples were taken at the time of initial diagnosis, before any treatment was given. For training and testing, the 110 or so patients in the discovery cohort were randomly divided in a 7:3 ratio. An independent validation cohort comprised 18 hyperthyroidism patients and some 16 patients who later progressed from hyperthyroidism to ophthalmopathy. To explore V-J signatures distinguishing ophthalmopathy from hyperthyroidism, a discovery set of roughly 98 patients (around 42 ophthalmopathy, 55 to 60 stable hyperthyroidism) was enrolled. In more than five hyperthyroidism patients, T-cell repertoires of thyroid tissue and blood were compared. Following sample collection, hyperthyroidism patients were given methimazole at a starting dose of 30 mg daily, and ophthalmopathy patients were given high-dose intravenous methylprednisolone. In total, 120 to 150 blood samples were TCR-sequenced: 40 to 45 ophthalmopathy, some 75 hyperthyroidism and approximately 17 hyperthyroidism-to-ophthalmopathy patients. The study used TCR beta repertoire signatures to distinguish Graves' ophthalmopathy from Graves' hyperthyroidism and to predict progression to ophthalmopathy.

For repertoire sequencing, TCR beta CDR3 regions were amplified from RNA transcripts. The first round of RT-PCR was done with HTBI primers and the Qiagen OneStep RT-PCR kit, and was followed by a second round of multiplex PCR, then size selection and purification. The libraries underwent paired-end sequencing with 100 bp reads on an Illumina HiSeq2000. The authors processed their data as follows. SOAPnuke was used for read processing, and reads with adapters, uncalled bases, a mean Phred below 15, or no exact constant-primer or identifier match were discarded. High-quality paired reads were merged with COPE v1.2.5. Unique nucleotide sequences were defined as clonotypes and aligned to IMGT TRB V, D and J references using MiTCR v1.1. Analysis was restricted to V-J combinations with a frequency above 0.0001, which covered roughly 99% of repertoires. For each V-J combination, a TCR clonal expansion and chaos score was defined as F50 clonal expansion divided by the chaos observed in the TCRdist matrix. Welch's t-statistics and random forest were used to reduce features to about a dozen V-J combinations, which were fed into a naive Bayes classifier. The similarity between thyroid and blood repertoires was quantified using the Morisita-Horn index. TCRdb applied fastp at Q25 and MiXCR to the public reads, then kept only in-frame beta chains. Each CDR3 protein appears once, grouped with its most common genes and DNA. The V and J calls were not made by the authors but by TCRdb's processing. This sample is represented by 600,000 to 650,000 distinct CDR3 sequences; approximately 22% of them were singletons. The ten largest make up roughly 6.9% of the sample.

Beyond this particular receptor, the publication reports: In cross-validation, the 13-signature model distinguished ophthalmopathy from stable hyperthyroidism with about 87% sensitivity and around 81% specificity, and in the test set the corresponding values were around 78% and 73%. Sample size was not statistically predetermined, and group allocation was not concealed from the investigators. Most expanded thyroid clonotypes with a frequency above 0.001 also appeared in blood, which suggests that blood repertoires may reflect the immune response in the thyroid. In validation, the model predicted ophthalmopathy progression with more than 70% sensitivity and roughly 78% specificity; about a dozen predicted patients were CT-confirmed with GO in a median of roughly 6.8 months.

V loses 8 bases of germline sequence and J loses 4 bases, and the interval between the two ends is 17 bases. CDR1 and CDR2, looked up from the germline V gene, are LGHNT and FRNRAP. Including cysteine and phenylalanine, the CDR3 has 14 amino acids. Kept here is only the CDR3 DNA, which spans 42 bases and is read in frame from base 1. In its sample, this clonotype was seen many times. The clone's antigen remains unknown. Base qualities are not provided; no much larger clone lies one nucleotide away. Stable hyperthyroidism was defined as no progression to ophthalmopathy within 18 months of follow-up. The hyperthyroidism patients were 18 to 65 years old and newly diagnosed, with a disease duration of less than 2 months. Anyone with other autoimmune diseases, uncontrolled infections, pregnancy or lactation was excluded from the study. Diagnosis was based on clinical symptoms, serum thyroxine, TRAb, thyroid ultrasound and orbital computed tomography. Ficoll-Paque density gradient centrifugation was used to isolate PBMCs from approximately 10 ml of fresh peripheral blood. Trizol reagent was used to extract the total RNA, and its quality was then checked on an Agilent 2100 Bioanalyzer.

The specimen sequenced was peripheral blood. The chain is encoded by TRBV12-5 joined to TRBJ1-2; matching of 5 bases hints at TRBD1 as the D gene. The clonotype comes from a woman under 30 with stable Graves' hyperthyroidism. Some clones in this sample may be carry-over from other donors' samples. Donor details come from another sample of the same person, matched by shared clones. The CDR3 is CASRGGGFGYGYTF. The bases read TGTGCTAGTCGTGGTGGGGGTTTTGGCTATGGCTACACCTTC.